The next 18 T cell receptor beta chains were all read from a single sample in a study of early stage breast cancer tumors. The protocol was immunoSEQ multiplex PCR, while the TCRdb copy is restricted to in-frame clones and leaves out a portion. The sample lists 20,000 or so clones; more than 75% were seen once. Material for sequencing was blood. The receptor set was obtained from a person in their 60s with breast cancer.

J is TRBJ2-3 and V is TRBV6-5; 8 positions match TRBD2. With 8 bases clipped from V and 5 bases from J, the junction kept 9 bases outside the gene matches. The CDR3 extends over 14 amino acids. Germline CDR1 is MNHEY and CDR2 is SVGAGI. The DNA for the CDR3 is TGTGCCAGCGGTAGCGGGGCAGGGATAGATACGCAGTATTTT. Its protein is CASGSGAGIDTQYF.

This chain joins TRBV27 and TRBJ2-1; 9 bases match TRBD2. J gave up 4 bases and V 6 bases, and 7 bases lay outside the gene matches. Germline V gene lookup returns CDR1 MNHEY and CDR2 SMNVEV (reference sequence). The CDR3 is 15 amino acids. CDR3 DNA sequence: TGTGCCAGCAGCCCAAGCGGGAGGTTGTACAATGAGCAGTTCTTC. Translating gives CASSPSGRLYNEQFF.

The V and J genes are TRBV19 and TRBJ1-3; D perhaps matches TRBD1 (5 bases). CDR1 and CDR2 (germline): LNHDA, SQIVND (reference sequence). This CDR3 region has 16 residues. Deletions cut 5 bases from V and 2 bases from J, with 16 bases between. The CDR3 reads CASSSIDGGTGNTIYF. CDR3 bases: TGTGCCAGTAGTTCAATCGACGGGGGGACTGGAAACACCATATATTTT.

This clone showed up just once. This chain links TRBV6-1 with TRBJ1-1; unclear D gene. Germline assignment: CDR1 MNHNS and CDR2 SASEGT. The CDR3 is 13 residues long. Trimming left V 4 bases short and J 4 bases short, with 10 bases between. The CDR3 DNA is TGTGCCAGCAGTGCCCCGATCGCCACTGAAGCTTTCTTT. It encodes CASSAPIATEAFF.

This clone was observed once. In nucleotides, the CDR3 is TGTGCCAGCAGCTCGGGACTTTGGGGCACTGAAGCTTTCTTT. This sequence encodes CASSSGLWGTEAFF. V and J are TRBV7-8 and TRBJ1-1, with D perhaps TRBD1 (5 bases). Trimming pared 4 bases from V and 4 bases from J, leaving 13 bases between. This CDR3 has 14 amino acids. From germline, CDR1 is SGHVS and CDR2 FQNEAQ.

This rearrangement joins TRBV30 to TRBJ1-4; maybe TRBD1 (5 bases). V was cut by 4 bases and J by 7 bases, with 13 bases left in between. Per the germline V gene, CDR1 is GTSNPN and CDR2 is SVGIG (reference sequence). The CDR3 covers 13 residues. In DNA form, the CDR3 reads TGTGCCTGGACCTCGGGACTGGTTGAAAAACTGTTTTTT. Its translation is CAWTSGLVEKLFF.

The CDR3 coding sequence is TGTGCCAGCACTACGGGGAGGGGGAGGGAAGCTTTCTTT. Protein product: CASTTGRGREAFF. The rearrangement links TRBV6-5 to TRBJ1-1; tentatively, D is TRBD1 (6 bases). Trimming pared 7 bases from V and 8 bases from J, leaving 17 bases between. This CDR3 has 13 amino acids. Looked up from germline, CDR1 is MNHEY and CDR2 is SVGAGI.

The chain is built from TRBV14 and TRBJ1-5; 12 bases map to TRBD1. Germline CDR1 reads SGHDN; CDR2 reads FVKESK. With 9 bases clipped from V and 7 bases from J, the junction kept 4 bases outside the gene matches. CDR3 size: 13 residues. For the CDR3, the DNA is TGTGCCAGTGGGACAGGGGGCATGCAGCCCCAGCATTTT. Translated, it gives CASGTGGMQPQHF.

This clone was recorded a few times. The chain employs TRBV12-5 and TRBJ1-5, with unresolved D. V lost 2 bases and J 7 bases, leaving 9 bases between the germline ends. CDR1 and CDR2 from the germline V gene are LGHNT and FRNRAP. The CDR3 consists of 13 residues. Here the CDR3 DNA reads TGTGCTAGTGGTTTGTCAGTGGGCCAGCCCCAGCATTTT. It yields the protein CASGLSVGQPQHF.

This chain uses TRBV19 with TRBJ1-5; D not resolved. This CDR3 is 14 amino acids long. Germline CDR1 reads LNHDA; CDR2 reads SQIVND (reference sequence). V lost 8 bases and J lost 5, with 16 bases in between. The CDR3 here is CASRPRRLYQPQHF. DNA of the CDR3: TGTGCCAGTCGCCCCCGGAGGTTGTATCAGCCCCAGCATTTT.

The V and J genes are TRBV6-5 and TRBJ2-3; D is possibly TRBD2 (6 bases). This CDR3 is built from 13 residues. CDR1 and CDR2 (germline): MNHEY, SVGAGI. Trimming removed 2 bases at V and 4 bases at J, with 7 bases between. The CDR3 DNA follows: TGTGCCAGCAGTTACGGGGGGTCAGATACGCAGTATTTT. Translation: CASSYGGSDTQYF.

The chain is built from TRBV27 and TRBJ2-1; TRBD2 aligns across 11 bases. The CDR3 contains 19 residues. Germline V lookup: CDR1 MNHEY, CDR2 SMNVEV (reference sequence). J lost 9 bases, V lost 5 bases, and 21 bases had no gene match. The CDR3 is CASSRQGTSGPGRVGEQFF. Here the CDR3 DNA reads TGTGCCAGCAGTCGCCAAGGGACTAGCGGCCCCGGTAGGGTAGGTGAGCAGTTCTTC.

The V and J genes are TRBV7-9 and TRBJ2-5, with TRBD1 as a possible D gene (6 bases). Germline-derived CDR1 and CDR2 are SEHNR and FQNEAQ (reference sequence). V was shortened by 5 bases and J by 1 base, with 14 bases between the two germline ends. There are 15 residues in the CDR3. The CDR3 is CASSDRSLAQETQYF. The CDR3, as DNA: TGTGCCAGCAGCGACAGGTCCTTAGCCCAAGAGACCCAGTACTTC.

V and J are TRBV4-1 and TRBJ2-3; possible D gene TRBD2, 7 bases. Germline lookup yields CDR1 MGHRA and CDR2 YSYEKL. CDR3 length equals 17 residues. V lost 0 bases to trimming and J lost 0 bases, with 13 bases between them. This CDR3 reads CASSQDQGGGSTDTQYF. DNA of the CDR3: TGCGCCAGCAGCCAAGATCAAGGGGGAGGGAGCACAGATACGCAGTATTTT.

J is TRBJ1-1 and V is TRBV30; D gene ambiguous. Trimming removed 2 bases at V and 2 bases at J, with 15 bases between. Germline V gene sequence: CDR1 GTSNPN, CDR2 SVGIG (reference sequence). The CDR3 runs 15 residues. The CDR3 bases are TGTGCCTGGAGTTGGTGGAGGAAAATTAACACTGAAGCTTTCTTT. This translates into CAWSWWRKINTEAFF.

Here the CDR3 DNA reads TGTGCCAGCAGCGACCCTGACAGGGGGCAAACTGAAGCTTTCTTT. Its translation: CASSDPDRGQTEAFF. The chain joins TRBV9 to TRBJ1-1, with 10 bases fitting TRBD1. The CDR3 is 15 residues long. Germline V lookup: CDR1 SGDLS, CDR2 YYNGEE. V lost 3 bases, J lost 5 bases, and 7 bases stayed unmatched.

CDR3: CASSIGRMGNIQYF. DNA of the CDR3: TGTGCCAGTAGTATAGGGAGAATGGGAAACATTCAGTACTTC. This chain links TRBV19 with TRBJ2-4; D unclear. This CDR3 comprises 14 residues. Trimming took 1 base from V and 6 from J, leaving 10 bases between them. Germline CDR1 LNHDA, CDR2 SQIVND (reference sequence). The whole variable domain, filled in from reference TRBV19 and TRBJ2-4, reads DGGITQSPKYLFRKEGQNVTLSCEQNLNHDAMYWYRQDPGQGLRLIYYSQIVNDFQKGDIAEGYSVSREKKESFPLTVTSAQKNPTAFYLCASSIGRMGNIQYFGAGTRLSVL.

The rearrangement joins TRBV4-1 to TRBJ2-1; a weak D match, TRBD2 (5 bases). The CDR3 consists of 14 residues. V gave up 1 base and J gave up 7 bases, with 11 bases separating them. Per germline, CDR1 MGHRA and CDR2 YSYEKL. The CDR3 reads CASSQAFPGNEQFF. The CDR3 DNA reads TGCGCCAGCAGCCAAGCATTCCCGGGGAATGAGCAGTTCTTC.